These T cell receptor beta chains were read from a single sample in a study of metastatic and nonmetastatic thyroid tumors. TCRdb reprocessed the PCR reads via MiXCR. The table lists over 9,500 clones, 25% to 40% of them singletons. The source material was tumor tissue. These TCRs come from a male donor with papillary thyroid cancer or a benign thyroid nodule (not recorded which). Some clones in this sample may be carry-over from other donors' samples. CDR3s include the opening cysteine and the closing phenylalanine or tryptophan. Each record gives: clone size, V gene, CDR3 length, CDR3 protein. The size field is filled for only some rows; it gives once, few, many or a size class.

>-|TRBV18|14
CASSPPASGETQYF
>-|TRBV6-1|16
CASSPRGQSGGYGYTF
>many|TRBV2|13
CASVRKENYGYTF
>large|TRBV20-1|11
CSASDADTQYF
>-|TRBV11-3|13
CASSLEGGYEQYF
>few|TRBV15|14
CATSRGGTEYGYTF
>medium-sized|TRBV15|18
CATSRDLGSVLSGNTIYF
>few|TRBV20-1|14
CSAPWGESDYGYTF
>-|TRBV20-1|15
CSARRDGRAYNEQFF
>many|TRBV7-6|16
CASSLTRGSGTDTQYF
>-|TRBV28|11
CASIFRNEQFF
>-|TRBV11-3|16
CASSTGTSGSLDEQYF
>many|TRBV4-1|17
CASSQDVGGSSYNEQFF
>many|TRBV20-1|15
CSADLAGEIGNEQFF
>-|TRBV6-5|15
CASSYSGGITYTQYF
>-|TRBV4-1|15
CASSPDRMSNQPQHF
>many|TRBV6-6|15
CASSYPSLGQETQYF
>-|TRBV3-1|15
CASSQGGKKDTEAFF
>many|TRBV7-2|17
CASSLSGGGGPLETQYF
>few|TRBV28|14
CASSLEGGNQPQHF
>medium-sized|TRBV7-9|15
CASRQGGVGNSPLHF
>-|TRBV3-1|13
CASSHEGQKRADF
>-|TRBV4-3|14
CASSQAGGMSEQYF
>-|TRBV6-1|14
CATDGSPSNYGYTF
>many|TRBV2|13
CASEDTSSYEQYF
>medium-sized|TRBV6-2/TRBV6-3|14
CASTGEASTDTQYF
>-|TRBV19|15
CASSSKGIPNTEAFF
>medium-sized|TRBV4-2|17
CASSLDPSGRATDTQYF
>medium-sized|TRBV7-3|13
CASSSDRNTEAFF
>few|TRBV28|14
CASIQDIGSYGYTF
>medium-sized|TRBV13|14
CASSQRAGANGYTF